This T cell receptor (beta chain) emerged from a study of OX40 agonist ivuxolimab in advanced cancers. Study-wide context: Hepatocellular carcinoma, melanoma, renal cell or head and neck cancer affected the dose-escalation patients. Partial responses were observed in three patients, of whom one had hepatocellular carcinoma and two had cutaneous melanoma. Broader study findings: Doses of 0.1 to 3.0 mg/kg were accompanied by clonal expansion of CD4+ and CD8+ blood T cells by week 6.

Germline-derived CDR1 and CDR2 are SGHRS and YFSETQ. The V end was cut by 4 bases, the J end by 6 bases, with 12 bases between. This CDR3 comprises 13 residues. This clone was observed a few times. Its antigen is still unknown. Profiled with immunoSEQ multiplex PCR; TCRdb holds only in-frame clones, not every one. Of some 95,000 clones detected, about 85% appear once; the ten largest clones hold 3.5% to 4%. Patients with autoimmune history or systemic immunosuppression were excluded. J is TRBJ2-3 and V is TRBV5-1; D gene unclear. This specimen was CD4+ or CD8+ T cells sorted from blood, taken in a trial of the OX40 agonist ivuxolimab. This TCR derives from an adult with an advanced solid tumor such as melanoma, head and neck, liver or kidney cancer. The CDR3, as DNA: TGCGCCAGCAGCCTTCCCCCGGATGATACGCAGTATTTT. Translated: CASSLPPDDTQYF.